Sequencing of this T cell receptor (beta chain) was carried out in a study of T cells after yellow fever vaccination. On the study more broadly: Each low-cell-number fraction was prepared by means of SMART-Seq v4 Ultra Low Input. Regarding the study as a whole: Subsequent booster samples again held most clones from primary vaccination (just under 98% CD4, roughly 88% CD8). The secondary response showed a weaker magnitude and a faster peak, day 5 versus 15. Only a small proportion of the clonotypes turned up in both the CD4 and the CD8 compartments, likely arising from convergent recombination.

Using its own MiXCR run on the 5' RACE reads, TCRdb lists one record per CDR3 protein. Of 610,000 or so distinct CDR3 sequences listed, over 9% are singletons. Germline V gives CDR1 MGHDK, CDR2 SYGVNS. The CDR3 runs to 14 residues. Trimming took off 8 bases at V and 5 bases at J, with 18 bases between the two ends. A few counts support this clonotype. Its antigen remains unknown. The TCR originated in a man aged 25 to 45 who received the YFV17D yellow fever vaccine. The V gene is TRBV25-1, the J gene TRBJ2-5; D possibly matches TRBD1 or TRBD2 (6 bases each). The sample consisted of PBMCs, taken on the day of the yellow fever booster vaccination. The DNA of the CDR3 is TGTGCCAGCGGTAGGACGGGGGCGAGGGAGACCCAGTACTTC. Amino acid sequence: CASGRTGARETQYF. Drawing the rest from reference TRBV25-1 and TRBJ2-5, the complete variable domain is EADIYQTPRYLVIGTGKKITLECSQTMGHDKMYWYQQDPGMELHLIHYSYGVNSTEKGDLSSESTVSRIRTEHFPLTLESARPSHTSQYLCASGRTGARETQYFGPGTRLLVL.